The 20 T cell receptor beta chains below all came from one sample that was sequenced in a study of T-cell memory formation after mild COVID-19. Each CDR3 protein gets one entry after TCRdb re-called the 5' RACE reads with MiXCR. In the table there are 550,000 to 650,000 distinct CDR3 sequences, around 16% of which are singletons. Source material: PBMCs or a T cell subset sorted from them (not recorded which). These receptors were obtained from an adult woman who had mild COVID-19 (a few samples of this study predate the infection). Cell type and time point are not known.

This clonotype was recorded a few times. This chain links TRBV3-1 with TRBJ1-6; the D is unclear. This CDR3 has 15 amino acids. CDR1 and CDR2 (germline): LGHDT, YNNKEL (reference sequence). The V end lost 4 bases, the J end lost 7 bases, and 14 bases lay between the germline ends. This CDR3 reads CASSRGGILNSPLHF. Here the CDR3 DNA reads TGTGCCAGCAGCCGAGGAGGGATTCTCAATTCACCCCTCCACTTT.

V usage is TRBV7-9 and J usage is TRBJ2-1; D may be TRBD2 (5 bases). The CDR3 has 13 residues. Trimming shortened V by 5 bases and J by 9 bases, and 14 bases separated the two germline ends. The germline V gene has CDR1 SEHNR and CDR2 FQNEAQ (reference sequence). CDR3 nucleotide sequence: TGTGCCAGCAGCGCCCGGGGTTCAGGTGAGCAGTTCTTC. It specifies CASSARGSGEQFF.

CDR3 in DNA: TGCAGCGTCGCTGGACAATTACACACTGAAGCTTTCTTT. Amino acid sequence: CSVAGQLHTEAFF. V and J are TRBV29-1 and TRBJ1-1, with D possibly TRBD1 on 5 matching bases. V was cut by 6 bases and J by 3 bases, with 14 bases left in between. Germline V gives CDR1 SQVTM, CDR2 ANQGSEA. This CDR3 is 13 amino acids long. Supplemented by reference TRBV29-1 and TRBJ1-1, the full variable domain reads SAVISQKPSRDICQRGTSLTIQCQVDSQVTMMFWYRQQPGQSLTLIATANQGSEATYESGFVIDKFPISRPNLTFSTLTVSNMSPEDSSIYLCSVAGQLHTEAFFGQGTRLTVV.

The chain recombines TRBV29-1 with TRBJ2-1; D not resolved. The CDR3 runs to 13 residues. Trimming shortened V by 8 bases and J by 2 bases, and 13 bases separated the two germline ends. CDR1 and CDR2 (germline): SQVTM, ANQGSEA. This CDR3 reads CSYWGSTYNEQFF. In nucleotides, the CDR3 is TGCAGCTATTGGGGTTCGACCTACAATGAGCAGTTCTTC.

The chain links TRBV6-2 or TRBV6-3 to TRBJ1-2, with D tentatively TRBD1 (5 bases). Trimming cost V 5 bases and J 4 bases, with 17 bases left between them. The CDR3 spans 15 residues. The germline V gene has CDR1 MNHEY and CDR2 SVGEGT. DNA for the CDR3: TGTGCCAGCAGTCCCGGCGGGACTTCCGGCTATGGCTACACCTTC. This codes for CASSPGGTSGYGYTF.

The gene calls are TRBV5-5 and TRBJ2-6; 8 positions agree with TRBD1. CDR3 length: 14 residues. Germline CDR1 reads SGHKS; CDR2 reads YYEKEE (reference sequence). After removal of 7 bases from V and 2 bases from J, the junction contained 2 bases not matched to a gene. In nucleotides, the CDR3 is TGTGCCAGCGACAGGGGCACTGGGGCCAACGTCCTGACTTTC. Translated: CASDRGTGANVLTF.

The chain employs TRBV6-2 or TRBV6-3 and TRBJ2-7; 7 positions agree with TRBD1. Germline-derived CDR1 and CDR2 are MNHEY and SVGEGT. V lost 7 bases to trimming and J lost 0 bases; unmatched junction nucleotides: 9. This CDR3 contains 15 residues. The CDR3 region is CASTSTQGNSYEQYF. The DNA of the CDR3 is TGTGCCAGCACTTCAACACAGGGGAACTCCTACGAGCAGTACTTC.

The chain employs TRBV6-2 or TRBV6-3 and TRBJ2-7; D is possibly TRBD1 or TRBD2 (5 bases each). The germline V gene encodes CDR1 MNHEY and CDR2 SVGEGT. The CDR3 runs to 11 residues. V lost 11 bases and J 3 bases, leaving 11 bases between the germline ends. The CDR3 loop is CAAGDLYEQYF. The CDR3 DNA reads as TGTGCCGCCGGGGACCTCTACGAGCAGTACTTC.

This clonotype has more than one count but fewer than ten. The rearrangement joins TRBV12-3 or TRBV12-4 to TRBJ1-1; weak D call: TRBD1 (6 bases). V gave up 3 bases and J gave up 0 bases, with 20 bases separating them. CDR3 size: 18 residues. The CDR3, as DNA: TGTGCCAGCAGTTTGGTTTGGGAGGGCAGGGGATTGAACACTGAAGCTTTCTTT. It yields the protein CASSLVWEGRGLNTEAFF.

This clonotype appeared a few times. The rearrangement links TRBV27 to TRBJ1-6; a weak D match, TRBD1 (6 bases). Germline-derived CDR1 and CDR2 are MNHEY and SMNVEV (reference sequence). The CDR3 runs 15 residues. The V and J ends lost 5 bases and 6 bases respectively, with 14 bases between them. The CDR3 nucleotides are TGTGCCAGCAGTCCAGGGACAACGCCTAATTCACCCCTCCACTTT. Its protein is CASSPGTTPNSPLHF.

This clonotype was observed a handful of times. The CDR3 DNA is TGTGCCAGCAGCTTAACCGGGGATAACTACAATGAGCAGTTCTTC. This gives the protein CASSLTGDNYNEQFF. V gene TRBV7-3 combines with J gene TRBJ2-1; tentatively, D is TRBD2 (5 bases). Germline CDR1 SGHTA, CDR2 FQGTGA. V shed 0 bases and J shed 3 bases, with 9 bases lying between them. The CDR3 sequence is 15 residues long.

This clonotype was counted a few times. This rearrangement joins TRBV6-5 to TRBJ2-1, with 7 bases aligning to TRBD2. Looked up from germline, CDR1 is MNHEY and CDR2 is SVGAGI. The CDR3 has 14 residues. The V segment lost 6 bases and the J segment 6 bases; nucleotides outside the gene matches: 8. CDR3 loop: CASSGTTKTNEQFF. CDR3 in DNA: TGTGCCAGCAGCGGGACTACGAAGACCAATGAGCAGTTCTTC.

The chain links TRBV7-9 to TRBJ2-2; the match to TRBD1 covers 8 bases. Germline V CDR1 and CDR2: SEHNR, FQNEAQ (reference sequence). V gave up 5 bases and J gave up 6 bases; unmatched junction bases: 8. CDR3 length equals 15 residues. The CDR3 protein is CASSPRGQDAGELFF. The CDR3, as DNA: TGTGCCAGCAGCCCTAGGGGACAGGATGCCGGGGAGCTGTTTTTT.

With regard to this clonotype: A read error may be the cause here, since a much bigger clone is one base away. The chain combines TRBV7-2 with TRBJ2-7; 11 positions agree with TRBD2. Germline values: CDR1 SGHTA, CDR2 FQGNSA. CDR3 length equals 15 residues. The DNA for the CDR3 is TGTGACAGCAGCTTAGAACTAGCGGGAGCGTACGAGCAGTACTTC. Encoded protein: CDSSLELAGAYEQYF. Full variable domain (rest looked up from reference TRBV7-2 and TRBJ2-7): GAGVSQSPSNKVTEKGKDVELRCDPISGHTALYWYRQSLGQGLEFLIYFQGNSAPDKSGLPSDRFSAERTGGSVSTLTIQRTQQEDSAVYLCDSSLELAGAYEQYFGPGTRLTVT.

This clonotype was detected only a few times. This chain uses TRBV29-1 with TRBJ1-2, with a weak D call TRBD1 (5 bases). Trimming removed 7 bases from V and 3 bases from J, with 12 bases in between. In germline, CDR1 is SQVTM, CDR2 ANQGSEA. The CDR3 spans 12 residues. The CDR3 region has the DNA TGCAGCGCGCTGGGGGGTGACTATGGCTACACCTTC. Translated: CSALGGDYGYTF.

For the CDR3, the DNA is TGCGCCAGCAGCCAAATTGGGCGAGACGAGCAGTACTTC. This codes for CASSQIGRDEQYF. This chain links TRBV4-1 with TRBJ2-7; D gene uncertain. This CDR3 has 13 residues. Germline V CDR1 and CDR2: MGHRA, YSYEKL. Trimming shortened V by 2 bases and J by 5 bases, and 10 bases separated the two germline ends.

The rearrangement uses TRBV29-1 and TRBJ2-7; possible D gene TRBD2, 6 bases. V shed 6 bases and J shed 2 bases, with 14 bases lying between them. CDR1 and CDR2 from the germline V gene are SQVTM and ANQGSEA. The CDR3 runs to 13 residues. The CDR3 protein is CSVYGSSTYEQYF. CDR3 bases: TGCAGCGTATACGGGAGTTCGACCTACGAGCAGTACTTC.

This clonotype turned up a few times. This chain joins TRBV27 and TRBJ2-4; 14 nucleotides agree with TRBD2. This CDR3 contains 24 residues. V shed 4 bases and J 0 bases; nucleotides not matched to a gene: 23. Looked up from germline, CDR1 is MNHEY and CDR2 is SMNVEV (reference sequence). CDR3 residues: CASSSPAHLLGLAGVGKAKNIQYF. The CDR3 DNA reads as TGTGCCAGCAGTTCGCCAGCCCACCTTCTGGGACTAGCGGGAGTAGGAAAAGCCAAAAACATTCAGTACTTC.

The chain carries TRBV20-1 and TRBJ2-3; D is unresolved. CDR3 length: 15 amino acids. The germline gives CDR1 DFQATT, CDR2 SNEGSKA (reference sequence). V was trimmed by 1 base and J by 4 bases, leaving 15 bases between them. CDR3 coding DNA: TGCAGTGCTAGAGGGCCCAACAGCGTGGCAGATACGCAGTATTTT. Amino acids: CSARGPNSVADTQYF.

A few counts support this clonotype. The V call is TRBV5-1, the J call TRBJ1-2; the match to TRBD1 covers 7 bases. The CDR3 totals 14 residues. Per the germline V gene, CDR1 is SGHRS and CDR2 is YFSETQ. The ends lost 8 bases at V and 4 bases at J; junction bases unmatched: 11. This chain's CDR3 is CASGNRQGSYGYTF. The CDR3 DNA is TGCGCCAGTGGTAACCGACAGGGCTCCTATGGCTACACCTTC.